This is a list of T cell receptor beta chains from one sample in a study of CD8 T cells in ankylosing spondylitis. TCRdb re-called the 5' RACE reads with MiXCR, one entry per CDR3 protein. This table has under 250,000 distinct CDR3 sequences, 30% to 40% appearing once. The sample consisted of blood, either unsorted or a sorted T cell fraction (not recorded which). These receptors were taken from a male donor with ankylosing spondylitis or in good health (not recorded which). CDR3s include the opening cysteine and the closing phenylalanine or tryptophan. D genes are given only for firm matches. Size values are once, few and many counts, or a class for expanded clones, and some rows have none.

clone size: .
CDR3 length: 15
V gene: TRBV2
J gene: TRBJ2-2
D gene: TRBD1
CDR3 DNA: TGTGCCAGCAGATGGGACAGGTCGAACACCGGGGAGCTGTTTTTT
CDR3 protein: CASRWDRSNTGELFF

clone size: .
CDR3 length: 15
V gene: TRBV3-1
J gene: TRBJ1-2
D gene: .
CDR3 DNA: TGTGCCAGCAGCCAGCCGTTCGGGGGTTGGGATGGCTACACCTTC
CDR3 protein: CASSQPFGGWDGYTF

clone size: .
CDR3 length: 14
V gene: TRBV20-1
J gene: TRBJ2-5
D gene: TRBD1
CDR3 DNA: TGCAGTGCATGGGGACAGGCGTTTGTGGAGACCCAGTACTTC
CDR3 protein: CSAWGQAFVETQYF

clone size: .
CDR3 length: 14
V gene: TRBV12-3/TRBV12-4
J gene: TRBJ2-5
D gene: TRBD2
CDR3 DNA: TGTGCCAGCAGTTTGGGTGGCGGGGGAGGGACCCAGTACTTC
CDR3 protein: CASSLGGGGGTQYF

clone size: .
CDR3 length: 17
V gene: TRBV4-1
J gene: TRBJ2-1
D gene: .
CDR3 DNA: TGCGCCAGCAGCCAAGATTCGTCGGACGGCCGGGTAAATGAGCAGTTCTTC
CDR3 protein: CASSQDSSDGRVNEQFF

clone size: few
CDR3 length: 13
V gene: TRBV20-1
J gene: TRBJ1-1
D gene: TRBD1
CDR3 DNA: TGCAGTGCCTCAACAGGGGTGAACACTGAAGCTTTCTTT
CDR3 protein: CSASTGVNTEAFF

clone size: few
CDR3 length: 14
V gene: TRBV7-2
J gene: TRBJ1-5
D gene: TRBD1
CDR3 DNA: TGTGCCAGCAGCCGCGCAGGGGGCGGTCAGCCCCAGCATTTT
CDR3 protein: CASSRAGGGQPQHF

clone size: few
CDR3 length: 14
V gene: TRBV29-1
J gene: TRBJ1-5
D gene: .
CDR3 DNA: TGCAGCGTTGCGGGACGGGCGGGCGAACAGCCCCAGCATTTT
CDR3 protein: CSVAGRAGEQPQHF

clone size: .
CDR3 length: 15
V gene: TRBV29-1
J gene: TRBJ1-2
D gene: .
CDR3 DNA: TGCAGCGTCGCACTGGGTGAGACAGCCTATGGTGGCTACACCTTC
CDR3 protein: CSVALGETAYGGYTF

clone size: few
CDR3 length: 12
V gene: TRBV30
J gene: TRBJ1-1
D gene: .
CDR3 DNA: TGTGCCTGGAGTCGGAAGAACACTGAAGCTTTCTTT
CDR3 protein: CAWSRKNTEAFF

clone size: .
CDR3 length: 13
V gene: TRBV29-1
J gene: TRBJ1-2
D gene: .
CDR3 DNA: TGCAGCTTCATGACCGGTTTCGACTATGGCTACACCTTC
CDR3 protein: CSFMTGFDYGYTF

clone size: .
CDR3 length: 15
V gene: TRBV10-2
J gene: TRBJ1-2
D gene: TRBD1
CDR3 DNA: TGCGCCAGCAGTGAGTCGGGACAGGAAAACTATGGCTACACCTTC
CDR3 protein: CASSESGQENYGYTF

clone size: .
CDR3 length: 14
V gene: TRBV7-7
J gene: TRBJ2-3
D gene: .
CDR3 DNA: TGTGCTAGCAGCGACCAGTATAGCACAGATACGCAGTATTTT
CDR3 protein: CASSDQYSTDTQYF

clone size: .
CDR3 length: 13
V gene: TRBV20-1
J gene: TRBJ2-5
D gene: TRBD1
CDR3 DNA: TGCAGTCGTGGAACAGGGGCCCAAGAGACCCAGTACTTC
CDR3 protein: CSRGTGAQETQYF

clone size: .
CDR3 length: 16
V gene: TRBV12-3/TRBV12-4
J gene: TRBJ2-5
D gene: TRBD1
CDR3 DNA: TGTGCCAGCAGTCTACCAGAGGGGACAGTTCAAGAGACCCAGTACTTC
CDR3 protein: CASSLPEGTVQETQYF

clone size: .
CDR3 length: 15
V gene: TRBV6-1
J gene: TRBJ1-5
D gene: .
CDR3 DNA: TGTGCCAGCCGGGTGGGTGGTGGGAGCAATCAGCCCCAGCATTTT
CDR3 protein: CASRVGGGSNQPQHF

clone size: .
CDR3 length: 16
V gene: TRBV6-1
J gene: TRBJ2-7
D gene: .
CDR3 DNA: TGTGCCAGCAGCTCTTATCCGGGCCTCTCCCTTTACGAGCAGTACTTC
CDR3 protein: CASSSYPGLSLYEQYF

clone size: few
CDR3 length: 14
V gene: TRBV7-9
J gene: TRBJ1-1
D gene: .
CDR3 DNA: TGTGCCAGCAGCGTCGCCTCAGCAAACACTGAAGCTTTCTTT
CDR3 protein: CASSVASANTEAFF

clone size: .
CDR3 length: 14
V gene: TRBV3-1
J gene: TRBJ1-5
D gene: .
CDR3 DNA: TGTGCCAGCAGCCAAGGGCACAGGAATCAGCCCCAGCATTTT
CDR3 protein: CASSQGHRNQPQHF

clone size: once
CDR3 length: 16
V gene: TRBV11-2
J gene: TRBJ2-5
D gene: TRBD2
CDR3 DNA: TGTGCCAGCAGCCCAACCCTGCGGGGGTACCAAGAGACCCAGTACTTC
CDR3 protein: CASSPTLRGYQETQYF

clone size: .
CDR3 length: 13
V gene: TRBV20-1
J gene: TRBJ2-1
D gene: .
CDR3 DNA: TGCAGTGCTTCCTGGGGGGGGGCGCGCGAGCAGTTCTTC
CDR3 protein: CSASWGGAREQFF

clone size: few
CDR3 length: 15
V gene: TRBV11-2
J gene: TRBJ2-1
D gene: .
CDR3 DNA: TGTGCCAGCAGCTACGGCCGTGGGAGTCCCAATGAGCAGTTCTTC
CDR3 protein: CASSYGRGSPNEQFF

clone size: .
CDR3 length: 15
V gene: TRBV29-1
J gene: TRBJ2-1
D gene: .
CDR3 DNA: TGCAGCGTTGTAGCGACCGGGAGCTCCTACAATGAGCAGTTCTTC
CDR3 protein: CSVVATGSSYNEQFF

clone size: .
CDR3 length: 15
V gene: TRBV27
J gene: TRBJ2-5
D gene: TRBD2
CDR3 DNA: TGTGCCAGCAGGACCCTAGCGGGTACCCCGGAGACCCAGTACTTC
CDR3 protein: CASRTLAGTPETQYF

clone size: few
CDR3 length: 14
V gene: TRBV2
J gene: TRBJ2-7
D gene: .
CDR3 DNA: TGTGCCAGCAGTGAAGCGGTGGAGGGAAGGGAGCAGTACTTC
CDR3 protein: CASSEAVEGREQYF

clone size: .
CDR3 length: 13
V gene: TRBV12-3/TRBV12-4
J gene: TRBJ2-3
D gene: TRBD1
CDR3 DNA: TGTGCCAGCGACAGGGTGAGCACAGATACGCAGTATTTT
CDR3 protein: CASDRVSTDTQYF

clone size: .
CDR3 length: 17
V gene: TRBV4-1
J gene: TRBJ2-1
D gene: TRBD1
CDR3 DNA: TGCGCCAGCAGCCAGTCCAAATCCGGGACAGGGAGCGATGAGCAGTTCTTC
CDR3 protein: CASSQSKSGTGSDEQFF

clone size: .
CDR3 length: 17
V gene: TRBV10-3
J gene: TRBJ2-1
D gene: .
CDR3 DNA: TGTGCCATCAGCGGAGGGTGGCGGGGCCAGTCCTACAATGAGCAGTTCTTC
CDR3 protein: CAISGGWRGQSYNEQFF

clone size: .
CDR3 length: 16
V gene: TRBV7-9
J gene: TRBJ2-5
D gene: TRBD2
CDR3 DNA: TGTGCCAGCAGCTTCAGCTTAGCGGGGCACCAAGAGACCCAGTACTTC
CDR3 protein: CASSFSLAGHQETQYF

clone size: .
CDR3 length: 16
V gene: TRBV6-1
J gene: TRBJ2-7
D gene: TRBD2
CDR3 DNA: TGTGCCAGCAGGGCGACTAGCGGGGGGCAATCCTACGAGCAGTACTTC
CDR3 protein: CASRATSGGQSYEQYF

clone size: .
CDR3 length: 15
V gene: TRBV6-1
J gene: TRBJ2-7
D gene: .
CDR3 DNA: TGTGCCAGCAGTGAATACGCAGGAGTAACCTACGAGCAGTACTTC
CDR3 protein: CASSEYAGVTYEQYF

clone size: .
CDR3 length: 18
V gene: TRBV5-1
J gene: TRBJ2-2
D gene: TRBD2
CDR3 DNA: TGCGCCAGCAGCCGGACTAGCGGGGGGTCCCTGAACACCGGGGAGCTGTTTTTT
CDR3 protein: CASSRTSGGSLNTGELFF

clone size: few
CDR3 length: 15
V gene: TRBV12-3/TRBV12-4
J gene: TRBJ2-4
D gene: .
CDR3 DNA: TGTGCCAGCAGTTTAGGGCTCCGGGCCAAAAACATTCAGTACTTC
CDR3 protein: CASSLGLRAKNIQYF

clone size: few
CDR3 length: 15
V gene: TRBV5-1
J gene: TRBJ2-2
D gene: TRBD1
CDR3 DNA: TGCGCCAGCAGCCGGACAGGGACGGCAACCGGGGAGCTGTTTTTT
CDR3 protein: CASSRTGTATGELFF

clone size: .
CDR3 length: 16
V gene: TRBV27
J gene: TRBJ1-1
D gene: .
CDR3 DNA: TGTGCCAGCAGTAAGACAACCGGGACATCGAACACTGAAGCTTTCTTT
CDR3 protein: CASSKTTGTSNTEAFF

clone size: .
CDR3 length: 14
V gene: TRBV7-3
J gene: TRBJ2-1
D gene: TRBD2
CDR3 DNA: TGTGCCAGCAGCCCAGGACTAGCGGGCAATGAGCAGTTCTTC
CDR3 protein: CASSPGLAGNEQFF

clone size: few
CDR3 length: 16
V gene: TRBV29-1
J gene: TRBJ2-1
D gene: TRBD1
CDR3 DNA: TGCAGCGTTCCCCAAGTCACAGGGGGCGCCTACAATGAGCAGTTCTTC
CDR3 protein: CSVPQVTGGAYNEQFF

clone size: .
CDR3 length: 14
V gene: TRBV6-4
J gene: TRBJ2-3
D gene: .
CDR3 DNA: TGTGCCAGCAGCCGGGATAGAGGGATGTATACGCAGTATTTT
CDR3 protein: CASSRDRGMYTQYF

clone size: few
CDR3 length: 16
V gene: TRBV6-4
J gene: TRBJ2-3
D gene: TRBD2
CDR3 DNA: TGTGCCAGCAGTGCTGTCGGGGGGGCTTCGGCAGATACGCAGTATTTT
CDR3 protein: CASSAVGGASADTQYF

clone size: .
CDR3 length: 17
V gene: TRBV10-3
J gene: TRBJ2-7
D gene: .
CDR3 DNA: TGTGCCATCAGTGAGTCGCTGGTCAGGGCTCTGTCCTACGAGCAGTACTTC
CDR3 protein: CAISESLVRALSYEQYF

clone size: .
CDR3 length: 15
V gene: TRBV7-2
J gene: TRBJ1-6
D gene: .
CDR3 DNA: TGTGCCAGCAGCTTAGAGTTAATCCATAATTCACCCCTCCACTTT
CDR3 protein: CASSLELIHNSPLHF

clone size: .
CDR3 length: 14
V gene: TRBV12-3/TRBV12-4
J gene: TRBJ2-4
D gene: .
CDR3 DNA: TGTGCCAGCAGTCGGGACTTTGTTACCAACATTCAGTACTTC
CDR3 protein: CASSRDFVTNIQYF

clone size: .
CDR3 length: 13
V gene: TRBV2
J gene: TRBJ2-7
D gene: .
CDR3 DNA: TGTGCCAGCAGTCAAACAGCGACCTACGAGCAGTACTTC
CDR3 protein: CASSQTATYEQYF

clone size: .
CDR3 length: 15
V gene: TRBV7-3
J gene: TRBJ2-5
D gene: TRBD2
CDR3 DNA: TGTGCCAGCAGCTTACTCGGGGGGGTCCAAGAGACCCAGTACTTC
CDR3 protein: CASSLLGGVQETQYF

clone size: .
CDR3 length: 14
V gene: TRBV12-3/TRBV12-4
J gene: TRBJ2-1
D gene: .
CDR3 DNA: TGTGCCAGCGGCAGAGGGAGCGCATACAATGAGCAGTTCTTC
CDR3 protein: CASGRGSAYNEQFF

clone size: .
CDR3 length: 14
V gene: TRBV9
J gene: TRBJ2-2
D gene: .
CDR3 DNA: TGTGCCAGCAGCGTAGAGGTAATCACCGGGGAGCTGTTTTTT
CDR3 protein: CASSVEVITGELFF

clone size: .
CDR3 length: 13
V gene: TRBV5-1
J gene: TRBJ2-1
D gene: .
CDR3 DNA: TGCGCCAGCAGCTTGGCCCTAGTCAATGAGCAGTTCTTC
CDR3 protein: CASSLALVNEQFF

clone size: .
CDR3 length: 15
V gene: TRBV20-1
J gene: TRBJ2-5
D gene: .
CDR3 DNA: TGCAGTGCTAGACCCCCCGGCAGGGTCAGAGAGACCCAGTACTTC
CDR3 protein: CSARPPGRVRETQYF

clone size: few
CDR3 length: 12
V gene: TRBV20-1
J gene: TRBJ1-2
D gene: .
CDR3 DNA: TGCAGTTCCGGAGGGGGTAACTATGGCTACACCTTC
CDR3 protein: CSSGGGNYGYTF

clone size: few
CDR3 length: 14
V gene: TRBV12-3/TRBV12-4
J gene: TRBJ2-3
D gene: .
CDR3 DNA: TGTGCCAGCACCTCTCCCCTCTGGGCAGATACGCAGTATTTT
CDR3 protein: CASTSPLWADTQYF

clone size: few
CDR3 length: 13
V gene: TRBV5-1
J gene: TRBJ2-5
D gene: .
CDR3 DNA: TGCGCCAGCAGCGAATTCAGCGGGGAGACCCAGTACTTC
CDR3 protein: CASSEFSGETQYF

clone size: few
CDR3 length: 14
V gene: TRBV6-5
J gene: TRBJ2-2
D gene: .
CDR3 DNA: TGTGCCAGCAGTTACGTGTCGCAGAGCGGGGAGCTGTTTTTT
CDR3 protein: CASSYVSQSGELFF

clone size: .
CDR3 length: 11
V gene: TRBV7-6
J gene: TRBJ2-2
D gene: .
CDR3 DNA: TGTGCCAGCAGCTTAAACGAAAGGCTGTTTTTT
CDR3 protein: CASSLNERLFF

clone size: few
CDR3 length: 14
V gene: TRBV20-1
J gene: TRBJ2-7
D gene: TRBD1
CDR3 DNA: TGCAGTCCGCTACGTTCAGGGGGCATGTACGAGCAGTACTTC
CDR3 protein: CSPLRSGGMYEQYF

clone size: few
CDR3 length: 11
V gene: TRBV12-3/TRBV12-4
J gene: TRBJ2-7
D gene: .
CDR3 DNA: TGTGCCAGCCTGGGGCCGAGTGAGCAGTACTTC
CDR3 protein: CASLGPSEQYF

clone size: .
CDR3 length: 12
V gene: TRBV12-3/TRBV12-4
J gene: TRBJ2-2
D gene: .
CDR3 DNA: TGTGCCAGCAGTTTTGTGGACGGGGAGCTGTTTTTT
CDR3 protein: CASSFVDGELFF

clone size: many
CDR3 length: 10
V gene: TRBV20-1
J gene: TRBJ2-5
D gene: .
CDR3 DNA: TGCAGTGCTGAAAACAAGACCCAGTACTTC
CDR3 protein: CSAENKTQYF

clone size: .
CDR3 length: 11
V gene: TRBV5-6
J gene: TRBJ2-3
D gene: .
CDR3 DNA: TGTGCCAGCAACCTTGGAGTTACGCAGTATTTT
CDR3 protein: CASNLGVTQYF

clone size: .
CDR3 length: 12
V gene: TRBV20-1
J gene: TRBJ2-7
D gene: .
CDR3 DNA: TGCAGTGCTAGGCGGGGAACCTACGAGCAGTACTTC
CDR3 protein: CSARRGTYEQYF

clone size: few
CDR3 length: 11
V gene: TRBV29-1
J gene: TRBJ1-1
D gene: .
CDR3 DNA: TGCAGCGTTGACTTACCTGGAGAAGCTTTCTTT
CDR3 protein: CSVDLPGEAFF